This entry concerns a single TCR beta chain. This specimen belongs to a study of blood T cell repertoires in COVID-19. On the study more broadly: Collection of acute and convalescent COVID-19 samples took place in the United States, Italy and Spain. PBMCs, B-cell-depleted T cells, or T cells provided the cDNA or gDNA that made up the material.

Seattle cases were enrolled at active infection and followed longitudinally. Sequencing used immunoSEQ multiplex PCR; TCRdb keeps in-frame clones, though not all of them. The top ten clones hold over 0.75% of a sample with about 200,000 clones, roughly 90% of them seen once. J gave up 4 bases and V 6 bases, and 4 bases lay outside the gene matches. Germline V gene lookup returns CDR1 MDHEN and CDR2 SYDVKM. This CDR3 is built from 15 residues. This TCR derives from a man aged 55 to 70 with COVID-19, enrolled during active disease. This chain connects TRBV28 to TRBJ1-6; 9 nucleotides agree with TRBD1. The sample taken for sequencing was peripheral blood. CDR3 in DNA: TGTGCCAGCAGAGACAGGGGGTCGTATAATTCACCCCTCCACTTT. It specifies CASRDRGSYNSPLHF.